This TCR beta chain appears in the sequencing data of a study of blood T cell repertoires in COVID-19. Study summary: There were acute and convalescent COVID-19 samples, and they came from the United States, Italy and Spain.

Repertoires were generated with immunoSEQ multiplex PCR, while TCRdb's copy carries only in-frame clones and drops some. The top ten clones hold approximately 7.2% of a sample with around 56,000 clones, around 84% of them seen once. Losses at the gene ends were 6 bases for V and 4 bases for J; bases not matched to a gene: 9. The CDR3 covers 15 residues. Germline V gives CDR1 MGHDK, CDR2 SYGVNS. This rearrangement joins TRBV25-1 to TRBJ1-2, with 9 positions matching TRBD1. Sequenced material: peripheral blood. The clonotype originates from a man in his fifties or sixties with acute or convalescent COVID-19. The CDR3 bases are TGTGCCAGCAGCATCACAGGGGGCAGAGGCTATGGCTACACCTTC. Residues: CASSITGGRGYGYTF.